Listed here are 17 T cell receptor beta chains from one sample, sequenced in a study of blood T cell repertoires in COVID-19. Data came from immunoSEQ multiplex PCR; TCRdb stores just in-frame clones and leaves some out. The sample has approximately 200,000 clones; approximately 87% are singletons. Sequences were obtained from peripheral blood. These receptor sequences come from a woman in her forties or fifties with acute or convalescent COVID-19.

This chain links TRBV2 with TRBJ1-2; D is undetermined. Germline CDR1 reads SNHLY; CDR2 reads FYNNEI. V was cut by 7 bases and J by 6 bases, with 9 bases left in between. This CDR3 is built from 11 residues. CDR3: CASNGADGYTF. The CDR3 DNA is TGTGCCAGCAACGGAGCCGATGGCTACACCTTC. The whole variable domain, remainder taken from reference TRBV2 and TRBJ1-2, is EPEVTQTPSHQVTQMGQEVILRCVPISNHLYFYWYRQILGQKVEFLVSFYNNEISEKSEIFDDQFSVERPDGSNFTLKIRSTKLEDSAMYFCASNGADGYTFGSGTRLTVV.

This rearrangement joins TRBV5-8 to TRBJ1-5; TRBD1 aligns across 7 bases. This CDR3 contains 17 residues. The trim removed 7 bases at V and 3 bases at J, leaving 16 bases unmatched. Germline loops: CDR1 SGHTS, CDR2 YDEGEE. CDR3 nucleotides: TGTGCCAGCGAGCTAACAGGGGCTCGGACCAACAATCAGCCCCAGCATTTT. It translates to CASELTGARTNNQPQHF. Supplemented by reference TRBV5-8 and TRBJ1-5, the full variable domain reads EAGVTQSPTHLIKTRGQQATLRCSPISGHTSVYWYQQALGLGLQFLLWYDEGEERNRGNFPPRFSGRQFPNYSSELNVNALELEDSALYLCASELTGARTNNQPQHFGDGTRLSIL.

The V gene is TRBV4-3, the J gene TRBJ2-7; no firm D call. Germline V gives CDR1 LGHNA, CDR2 YSLEER. The CDR3 has 13 amino acids. Trimming removed 3 bases from V and 0 bases from J, with 6 bases in between. For the CDR3, the DNA is TGCGCCAGCAGCCATCGGGTCTCCTACGAGCAGTACTTC. Its protein is CASSHRVSYEQYF.

This clone was seen a single time. V usage is TRBV6-5 and J usage is TRBJ1-2; a possible D gene is TRBD1 (5 bases). CDR3 length: 15 amino acids. V lost 6 bases and J 7 bases, leaving 21 bases between the germline ends. Germline assignment: CDR1 MNHEY and CDR2 SVGAGI. The CDR3 is CASRAAGLLYSGYTF. The CDR3 region has the DNA TGTGCCAGCAGGGCCGCGGGGCTACTTTATAGTGGCTACACCTTC.

The chain couples TRBV5-8 to TRBJ1-5; 7 bases fit TRBD1. The CDR3 length is 15 residues. Germline V lookup: CDR1 SGHTS, CDR2 YDEGEE. V shed 4 bases and J 6 bases; nucleotides not matched to a gene: 10. CDR3 protein: CASSPEQGKSQPQHF. CDR3 nucleotides: TGTGCCAGCAGCCCCGAACAGGGGAAAAGTCAGCCCCAGCATTTT.

The gene calls are TRBV15 and TRBJ1-6; 7 nucleotides align to TRBD1. CDR1 is LNHNV and CDR2 is YYDKDF in the germline V gene (reference sequence). The V segment lost 3 bases and the J segment 8 bases; nucleotides outside the gene matches: 10. The CDR3 spans 16 residues. CDR3 protein: CATSRVMGQSDSPLHF. The CDR3 coding sequence is TGTGCCACCAGCAGGGTAATGGGACAGAGCGATTCACCCCTCCACTTT.

CDR3 sequence reads: CASKAGTGYNEQFF. In DNA form, the CDR3 reads TGTGCCAGTAAAGCCGGGACAGGGTACAATGAGCAGTTCTTC. The chain carries TRBV19 and TRBJ2-1, with 9 positions matching TRBD1. Trimming removed 7 bases from V and 4 bases from J; junction bases left unmatched: 5. Looked up from germline, CDR1 is LNHDA and CDR2 is SQIVND (reference sequence). The CDR3 is made up of 14 amino acids.

The V call is TRBV6-2 or TRBV6-3, the J call TRBJ1-1; 7 bases fit TRBD1. The CDR3 has 13 amino acids. Germline loops: CDR1 MNHEY, CDR2 SVGEGT. The J segment lost 4 bases and the V segment lost 7 bases, leaving 6 bases of the junction unmatched. The CDR3 spells CASTPTGATEAFF. CDR3 nucleotide sequence: TGTGCCAGCACCCCTACAGGGGCCACTGAAGCTTTCTTT.

The rearrangement uses TRBV19 and TRBJ2-1, with D possibly TRBD2 on 6 matching bases. This CDR3 contains 16 residues. Looked up from germline, CDR1 is LNHDA and CDR2 is SQIVND (reference sequence). Trimming pared 5 bases from V and 4 bases from J, leaving 18 bases between. This chain's CDR3 is CASSRSTGGGYNEQFF. The CDR3 region has the DNA TGTGCCAGTAGTCGAAGCACAGGAGGAGGGTACAATGAGCAGTTCTTC.

The chain is built from TRBV3-1 (or the pseudogene TRBV3-2) and TRBJ1-1; 9 nucleotides agree with TRBD1. Germline V gene data show CDR1 as LGHDT and CDR2 as YNNKEL (reference sequence). Losses at the gene ends were 4 bases for V and 1 base for J; bases not matched to a gene: 7. The CDR3 consists of 16 residues. As DNA, the CDR3 is TGTGCCAGCAGCCTCGCTCCGGGACAGGGGAACACTGAAGCTTTCTTT. Amino acids: CASSLAPGQGNTEAFF.

The rearrangement links TRBV9 to TRBJ1-2; 10 positions match TRBD1. The germline CDR1 and CDR2 sequences are SGDLS and YYNGEE. Trimming at V came to 3 bases and at J to 3 bases, leaving 8 bases not matched to a gene. The CDR3 contains 16 residues. The CDR3 sequence is CASSAQGQGKYYGYTF. The CDR3 DNA follows: TGTGCCAGCAGCGCCCAGGGACAGGGGAAATACTATGGCTACACCTTC.

Regarding this clone: This specimen includes other DNA sequences encoding the same CDR3. The rearrangement links TRBV5-1 to TRBJ2-5; TRBD2 aligns across 7 bases. Germline V gives CDR1 SGHRS, CDR2 YFSETQ. This CDR3 region has 14 residues. Trimming took 0 bases from V and 2 from J; bases not matched to a gene: 1. As DNA, the CDR3 is TGCGCCAGCAGCTTGGCGGGACTACAAGAGACCCAGTACTTC. As protein: CASSLAGLQETQYF.

CDR3 in amino acids: CASSYNGGNTQYF. The CDR3 DNA reads as TGTGCCAGCAGTTACAACGGGGGGAATACGCAGTATTTT. V and J are TRBV6-2 or TRBV6-3 and TRBJ2-3; 7 bases are shared with TRBD2. In germline, CDR1 is MNHEY, CDR2 SVGEGT. This CDR3 spans 13 amino acids. With 2 bases clipped from V and 7 bases from J, the junction kept 3 bases outside the gene matches.

The rearrangement uses TRBV30 and TRBJ2-1; D might be TRBD2 (6 bases). Germline loops: CDR1 GTSNPN, CDR2 SVGIG (reference sequence). V was trimmed by 2 bases and J by 1 base, leaving 9 bases between them. This CDR3 region has 14 residues. CDR3 coding DNA: TGTGCCTGGAGTAACGGGGGATCCTACAATGAGCAGTTCTTC. Amino acid sequence: CAWSNGGSYNEQFF.

The V gene is TRBV10-1, the J gene TRBJ2-5; 9 bases align to TRBD1. Per germline, CDR1 WNHNN and CDR2 SYGVQD (reference sequence). Germline trimming cut 10 bases from V and 5 bases from J; bases unmatched to any gene: 11. The CDR3 has 14 residues. The CDR3 DNA reads as TGCGCCACCATGGGACAGGGACTATGGGAGACCCAGTACTTC. Translation gives CATMGQGLWETQYF.

In this sample, this clone turned up once. The chain has TRBV7-2 and TRBJ2-6; D remains ambiguous. The CDR3 sequence is 15 residues long. V lost 3 bases and J lost 1, with 7 bases in between. Germline V gene sequence: CDR1 SGHTA, CDR2 FQGNSA. As DNA, the CDR3 is TGTGCCAGCAGCTTTCGCCGGTCTGGGGCCAACGTCCTGACTTTC. Protein product: CASSFRRSGANVLTF.

The genes are TRBV19 and TRBJ1-4; TRBD1 is a possible D gene (6 bases). V was trimmed by 5 bases and J by 7 bases, leaving 17 bases between them. The CDR3 totals 15 residues. CDR1 and CDR2 from the germline V gene are LNHDA and SQIVND (reference sequence). The CDR3 nucleotides read TGTGCCAGTAGTCGACTACAGGGTATGGGTGAAAAACTGTTTTTT. This sequence encodes CASSRLQGMGEKLFF.